This T cell receptor (beta chain) derives from a study of T cell repertoires in cytomegalovirus infection. Regarding this clonotype: What it recognizes is unknown.

Trimming cost V 5 bases and J 2 bases, with 9 bases left between them. The CDR3 has 13 residues. Points from the study as a whole: Within the response measured ex vivo, HLA-C-restricted CMV-specific TCR beta clonotypes were dominant.

MiXCR was run by TCRdb on the reads, yielding one entry per CDR3 protein. The table has more than 110,000 distinct CDR3 sequences, about 31% seen once. The gene calls are TRBV12-3 or TRBV12-4 and TRBJ1-2; D unresolved. This sequence originates from a human donor in good health (CMV status not recorded). Some clones in this sample may be carry-over from other donors' samples. This sample comprised CD8+ T cells from cultured PBMCs, obtained from culture after CMV antigen stimulation. CDR3: CASSPIFNYGYTF. In DNA, the CDR3 is TGTGCCAGCAGTCCAATTTTCAACTATGGCTACACCTTC.